This T cell receptor (beta chain) was obtained from a study of tissue T cells after allogeneic stem cell transplantation (dated by TCRdb to the early 2020s). In terms of the full investigation: TCR beta repertoires were profiled across many tissues obtained from research autopsies of patients with and without GVHD, as well as in mouse models of GVHD. The human part of the study was a prospective observational study with no blinding and no randomization.

The receptor library was made with the immunoSEQ multiplex PCR assay. TCRbeta CDR3 sequencing was done by Adaptive Biotechnologies at survey depth, reporting CDR3 sequences, V/J genes, productive frequency and template counts. TCR beta CDR3 regions were amplified from genomic DNA rather than RNA. The published analysis was carried out like this. Pairwise repertoire overlap between tissues was quantified with Jensen-Shannon divergence, where 1 means complete divergence and 0 identical. Tissues were grouped by single-linkage agglomerative hierarchical clustering of pairwise JSD values, and the clustering results were shown as dendrograms. GLIPH2 was applied to all patient samples using simulation_depth 1000, kmer_min_depth 3, and cdr3_length_cutoff 8, and only groups with more than two unique CDR3s were retained. In a standardized tissue-overlap score, Jaccard GLIPH-group overlap across patients was extrapolated to a standard repertoire size of 1000 clones. Associations of diversity with clinical or experimental variables used linear mixed-effect models with tissue fixed effects and individual random effects. TCRdb took over this immuneACCESS table, retaining in-frame rearrangements with V and J assigned. Such tables are incomplete; in checked studies, under half of the missing clones stem from an unresolved V gene, and the remainder is unexplained. That table is the source of V, J and clone size, and D and trimming were worked out from the DNA. The table for this sample lists some 5,000 clones; approximately 40% of them were counted only once. The ten largest make up roughly 24% of the sample.

Trimming at the junction amounts to 4 bases on V and 0 bases on J, and the germline ends lie 4 bases apart. The germline V gene (reference sequence) sets CDR1 to FNHDT and CDR2 to SITEND. The CDR3 contains 12 residues, cysteine and phenylalanine counted. Only the CDR3 bases that were read are kept: 33 of them, in frame from base 1. This specimen's time point label, interpreted: mouse harvest day 14 after allogeneic transplant. Each mouse graft, delivered by tail vein injection, combined 10^6 splenic CD5+ T cells with 10^7 T-cell-depleted bone marrow cells. GVHD in mice was modeled with a major MHC-mismatch B6 (H2b) into BALB/c (H2d) model, and tissues were profiled at day 7 or 14. On day 7 or 14 post-transplant, mouse tissues and retro-orbital blood were harvested with separate sterile tools for each animal, and livers were flushed before harvest. Before genomic DNA was isolated with the DNeasy Blood & Tissue Kit, mouse tissues were minced with razor blades in buffered saline.

Study-level results and caveats: The patient cohort was small and varied clinically, and sampling depth was recognized as a limitation. Which tissue TCRs were alloreactive or antigen-specific was not determined in the study, and some of the clones might have been host cells that persisted. In both patients and mice, only a limited portion of the TCR repertoire detected in tissues was captured by blood and spleen T cells. Within patients, how anatomically similar the tissues were was a key factor in shaping TCR repertoire composition, regardless of disease or transplant status. Only a few T cell clones appeared in more than one patient, yet motif-based clustering showed tissue-specific repertoire signatures that were shared between patients.

On this clone itself: There is no known antigen for this receptor. The receptor originates from a mouse, and its gene names and germline sequences are accordingly murine. The read comes to an end 1 residue before the CDR3 does, leaving the germline J gene to fill in the end.

Sequencing input: gut tissue. The clonotype comes from a female BALB/c mouse given C57BL/6 T cells with graft-versus-host disease after an allogeneic hematopoietic cell transplant. The V and J genes are TRBV19 and TRBJ1-1, with the D gene call left open. CDR3 region: CASSPSNTEVFF. Incomplete CDR3 DNA: TGTGCCAGCAGTCCCTCAAACACAGAAGTCTTC.